Below are 10 T cell receptor beta chains sequenced from a single sample in a study of cytomegalovirus exposure and HLA in healthy donors. Researchers ran the PCR with 60 Vbeta and 13 Jbeta primers. Profiled with immunoSEQ multiplex PCR; TCRdb holds only in-frame clones, not every one. Found here are under 250,000 clones, around 83% of them singletons; the top ten hold roughly 2.5%. Material: PBMCs. The receptors derive from a woman in her forties in good health and CMV-seronegative.

The chain combines TRBV7-8 with TRBJ2-3, with D perhaps TRBD2 (5 bases). In germline, CDR1 is SGHVS, CDR2 FQNEAQ. CDR3 length: 18 amino acids. Deletions cut 1 base from V and 4 bases from J, with 21 bases between. The CDR3 DNA reads as TGTGCCAGCAGCTTAGAATCATTCGGGGTCGGGTTGTCAGATACGCAGTATTTT. This translates into CASSLESFGVGLSDTQYF.

The chain has TRBV12-5 and TRBJ1-1; D uncertain. Trimming removed 3 bases from V and 1 base from J, with 12 bases in between. Per germline, CDR1 LGHNT and CDR2 FRNRAP. The CDR3 contains 15 residues. This CDR3 is CASGFWRGGNTEAFF. The CDR3 DNA reads TGTGCTAGTGGTTTCTGGCGGGGAGGGAACACTGAAGCTTTCTTT.

This clone was seen just once. CDR3 residues: CASNRGQASGNTIYF. The CDR3 coding sequence is TGTGCCAGTAACAGGGGACAGGCGTCTGGAAACACCATATATTTT. The chain joins TRBV19 to TRBJ1-3; TRBD1 matches at 8 bases. The CDR3 is made up of 15 amino acids. Per the germline V gene, CDR1 is LNHDA and CDR2 is SQIVND (reference sequence). Unmatched junction bases numbered 6, after V lost 7 bases and J lost 1 base.

This chain joins TRBV29-1 and TRBJ2-3, with D possibly being TRBD2 (5 bases). In germline, CDR1 is SQVTM, CDR2 ANQGSEA. The CDR3 contains 15 residues. The ends were cut back, 1 base at V and 1 base at J, with 12 bases in the middle. The chain's CDR3 is CSVEGQAGGTDTQYF. The CDR3 nucleotides are TGCAGCGTTGAAGGGCAGGCCGGGGGCACAGATACGCAGTATTTT.

The V call is TRBV9, the J call TRBJ2-1, with D possibly being TRBD2 (6 bases). This CDR3 comprises 15 residues. Germline values: CDR1 SGDLS, CDR2 YYNGEE. Trimming shortened V by 0 bases and J by 6 bases, and 13 bases separated the two germline ends. The CDR3 DNA is TGTGCCAGCAGCGTAGTGGAGGGAATCTCCAATGAGCAGTTCTTC. It translates to CASSVVEGISNEQFF.

This chain connects TRBV10-1 to TRBJ2-5; 7 bases fit TRBD2. The J segment lost 1 base and the V segment lost 4 bases, leaving 0 bases of the junction unmatched. The CDR3 has 13 amino acids. Per the germline V gene, CDR1 is WNHNN and CDR2 is SYGVQD (reference sequence). DNA for the CDR3: TGCGCCAGCAGTGGGACTAGCCAAGAGACCCAGTACTTC. This sequence encodes CASSGTSQETQYF.

The chain recombines TRBV19 with TRBJ1-1; no definite D call. Trimming removed 3 bases from V and 8 bases from J, with 19 bases in between. The germline V gene has CDR1 LNHDA and CDR2 SQIVND (reference sequence). The CDR3 consists of 15 residues. CDR3 sequence: CASSMWLRTRTEAFF. CDR3 coding DNA: TGTGCCAGTAGTATGTGGTTAAGGACTAGGACCGAAGCTTTCTTT.

The V call is TRBV11-2, the J call TRBJ1-1; tentative D call: TRBD1 (5 bases). V was shortened by 7 bases and J by 0 bases, with 15 bases between the two germline ends. Looked up from germline, CDR1 is SGHAT and CDR2 is FQNNGV. The CDR3 runs to 15 residues. DNA for the CDR3: TGTGCCAGCATCCACAGTGGGGCCATGAACACTGAAGCTTTCTTT. It specifies CASIHSGAMNTEAFF.

The chain joins TRBV6-5 to TRBJ2-3; unclear D gene. The V and J ends lost 6 bases and 2 bases respectively, with 9 bases between them. The CDR3 is 13 residues long. Germline lookup yields CDR1 MNHEY and CDR2 SVGAGI. CDR3 in amino acids: CASRPHNTDTQYF. The CDR3 DNA reads TGTGCCAGCAGGCCTCACAACACAGATACGCAGTATTTT.

This clone came up a few times. The gene calls are TRBV27 and TRBJ1-5; TRBD1 might be the D (6 bases). V was cut by 6 bases and J by 6 bases, with 12 bases left in between. The germline V gene encodes CDR1 MNHEY and CDR2 SMNVEV (reference sequence). This CDR3 is built from 13 residues. The CDR3 is CASSIRGGQPQHF. The CDR3 DNA reads TGTGCCAGCAGCATAAGAGGGGGTCAGCCCCAGCATTTT.